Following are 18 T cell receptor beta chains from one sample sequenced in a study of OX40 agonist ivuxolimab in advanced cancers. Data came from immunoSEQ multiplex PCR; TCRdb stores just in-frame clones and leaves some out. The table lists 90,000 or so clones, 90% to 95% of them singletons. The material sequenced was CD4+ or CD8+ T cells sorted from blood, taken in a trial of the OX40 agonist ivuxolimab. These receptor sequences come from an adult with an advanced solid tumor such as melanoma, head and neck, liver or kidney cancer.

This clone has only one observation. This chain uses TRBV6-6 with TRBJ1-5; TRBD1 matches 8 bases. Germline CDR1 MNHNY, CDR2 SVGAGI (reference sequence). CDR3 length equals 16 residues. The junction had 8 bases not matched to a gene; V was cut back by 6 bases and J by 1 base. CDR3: CASSPRQGQSNQPQHF. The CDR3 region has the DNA TGTGCCAGCAGCCCGAGACAGGGGCAGAGCAATCAGCCCCAGCATTTT.

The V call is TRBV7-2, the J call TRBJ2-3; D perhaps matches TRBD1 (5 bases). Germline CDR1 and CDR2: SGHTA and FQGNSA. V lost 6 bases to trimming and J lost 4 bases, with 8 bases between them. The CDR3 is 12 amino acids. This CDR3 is CASRAGSDTQYF. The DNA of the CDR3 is TGTGCCAGCAGGGCAGGGTCAGATACGCAGTATTTT.

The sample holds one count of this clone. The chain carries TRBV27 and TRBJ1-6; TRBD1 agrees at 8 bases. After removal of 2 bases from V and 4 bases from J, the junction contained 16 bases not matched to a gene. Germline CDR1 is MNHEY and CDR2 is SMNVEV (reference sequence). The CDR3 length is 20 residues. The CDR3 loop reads CASSLKAGGVYSSYNSPLHF. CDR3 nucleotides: TGTGCCAGCAGTTTAAAGGCAGGGGGCGTATATTCGTCGTATAATTCACCCCTCCACTTT.

The CDR3 reads CASSGVTRNQPQHF. The CDR3 coding sequence is TGTGCCAGCAGCGGGGTGACACGCAATCAGCCCCAGCATTTT. The chain links TRBV28 to TRBJ1-5; the D is unclear. The ends were cut back, 6 bases at V and 2 bases at J, with 11 bases in the middle. The CDR3 consists of 14 residues. Per germline, CDR1 MDHEN and CDR2 SYDVKM.

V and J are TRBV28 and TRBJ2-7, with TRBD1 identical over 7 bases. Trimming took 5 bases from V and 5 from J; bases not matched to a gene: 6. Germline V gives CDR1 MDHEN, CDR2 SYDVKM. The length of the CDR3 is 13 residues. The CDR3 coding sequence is TGTGCCAGCAGTCTACAGGGGCTCAACGAGCAGTACTTC. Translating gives CASSLQGLNEQYF.

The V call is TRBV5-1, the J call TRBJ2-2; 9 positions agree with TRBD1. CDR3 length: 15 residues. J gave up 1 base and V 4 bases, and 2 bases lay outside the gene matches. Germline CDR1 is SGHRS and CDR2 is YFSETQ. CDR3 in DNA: TGCGCCAGCAGCCCGACAGGGGGGAACACCGGGGAGCTGTTTTTT. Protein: CASSPTGGNTGELFF.

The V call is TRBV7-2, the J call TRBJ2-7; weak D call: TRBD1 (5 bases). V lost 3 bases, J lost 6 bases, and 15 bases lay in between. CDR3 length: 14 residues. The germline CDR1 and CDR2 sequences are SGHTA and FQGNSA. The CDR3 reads CASSFDSSNSEQYF. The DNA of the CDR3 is TGTGCCAGCAGCTTCGACAGTTCCAATAGCGAGCAGTACTTC. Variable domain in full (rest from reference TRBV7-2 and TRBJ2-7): GAGVSQSPSNKVTEKGKDVELRCDPISGHTALYWYRQSLGQGLEFLIYFQGNSAPDKSGLPSDRFSAERTGGSVSTLTIQRTQQEDSAVYLCASSFDSSNSEQYFGPGTRLTVT.

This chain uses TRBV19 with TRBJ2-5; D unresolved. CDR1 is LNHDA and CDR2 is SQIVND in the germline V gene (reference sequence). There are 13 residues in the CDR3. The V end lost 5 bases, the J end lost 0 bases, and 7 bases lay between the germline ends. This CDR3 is CASSRLDQETQYF. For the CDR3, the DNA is TGTGCCAGTAGTCGACTGGACCAAGAGACCCAGTACTTC.

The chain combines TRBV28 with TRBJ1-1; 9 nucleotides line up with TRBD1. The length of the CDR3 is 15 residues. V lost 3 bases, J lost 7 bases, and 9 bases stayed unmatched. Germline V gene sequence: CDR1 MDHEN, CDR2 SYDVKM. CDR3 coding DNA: TGTGCCAGCAGTTTCCCCGGGACAGGGAAAAATGAAGCTTTCTTT. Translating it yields CASSFPGTGKNEAFF.

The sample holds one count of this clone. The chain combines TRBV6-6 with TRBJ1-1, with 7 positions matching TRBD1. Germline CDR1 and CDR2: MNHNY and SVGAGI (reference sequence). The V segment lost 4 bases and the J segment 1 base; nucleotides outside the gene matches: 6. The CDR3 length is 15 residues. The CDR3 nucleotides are TGTGCCAGCAGTTCCGGAGGGACAGCGAACACTGAAGCTTTCTTT. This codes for CASSSGGTANTEAFF.

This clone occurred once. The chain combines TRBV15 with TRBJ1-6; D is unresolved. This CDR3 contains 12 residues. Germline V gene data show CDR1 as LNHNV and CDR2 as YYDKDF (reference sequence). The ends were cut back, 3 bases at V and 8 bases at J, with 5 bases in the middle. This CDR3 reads CATSSRDSPLHF. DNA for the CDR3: TGTGCCACCAGCAGTCGGGATTCACCCCTCCACTTT.

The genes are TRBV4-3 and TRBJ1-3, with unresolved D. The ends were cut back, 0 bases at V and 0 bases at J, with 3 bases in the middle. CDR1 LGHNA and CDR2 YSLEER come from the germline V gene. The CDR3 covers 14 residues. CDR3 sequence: CASSQELSGNTIYF. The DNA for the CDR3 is TGCGCCAGCAGCCAAGAGCTCTCTGGAAACACCATATATTTT.

The CDR3 coding sequence is TGTGCCAGCAGCGCCGGTTGGGGCTGGGAGCAGTACTTC. Protein sequence: CASSAGWGWEQYF. The chain is built from TRBV5-4 and TRBJ2-7; TRBD1 might be the D (5 bases). The CDR3 has 13 residues. Germline CDR1 reads SGHNT; CDR2 reads YYREEE (reference sequence). Deletions cut 4 bases from V and 7 bases from J, with 15 bases between.

The CDR3 bases are TGTGCCAGCAGCGCCCTAGTAGGAGATACGCAGTATTTT. It specifies CASSALVGDTQYF. The chain employs TRBV9 and TRBJ2-3; D is ambiguous. There are 13 residues in the CDR3. Germline V gene sequence: CDR1 SGDLS, CDR2 YYNGEE. V was cut by 3 bases and J by 5 bases, with 10 bases left in between.

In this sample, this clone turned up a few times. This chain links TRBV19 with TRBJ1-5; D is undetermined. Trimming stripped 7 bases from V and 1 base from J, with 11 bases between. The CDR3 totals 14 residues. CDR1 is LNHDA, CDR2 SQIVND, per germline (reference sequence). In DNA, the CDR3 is TGTGCCAGTACCCTAGCCTACAGCAATCAGCCCCAGCATTTT. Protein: CASTLAYSNQPQHF.

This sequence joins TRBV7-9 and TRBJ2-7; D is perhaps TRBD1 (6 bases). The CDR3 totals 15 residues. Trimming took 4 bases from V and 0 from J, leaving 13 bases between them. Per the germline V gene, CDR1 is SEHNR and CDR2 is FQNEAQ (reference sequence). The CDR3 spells CASSSQDSSSYEQYF. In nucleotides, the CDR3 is TGTGCCAGCAGCTCGCAGGACAGTAGCTCCTACGAGCAGTACTTC.

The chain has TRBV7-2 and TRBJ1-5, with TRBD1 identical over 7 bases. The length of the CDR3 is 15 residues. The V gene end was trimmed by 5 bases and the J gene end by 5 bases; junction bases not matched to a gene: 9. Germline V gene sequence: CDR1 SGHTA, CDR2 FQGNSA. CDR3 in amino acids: CASSPGTVLDQPQHF. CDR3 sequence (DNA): TGTGCCAGCAGCCCCGGGACAGTTTTGGATCAGCCCCAGCATTTT.

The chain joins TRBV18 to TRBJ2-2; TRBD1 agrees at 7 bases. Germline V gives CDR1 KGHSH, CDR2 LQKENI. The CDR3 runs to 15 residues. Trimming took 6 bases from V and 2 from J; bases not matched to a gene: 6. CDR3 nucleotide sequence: TGTGCCAGCTCCACCGGGACAGCAAACACCGGGGAGCTGTTTTTT. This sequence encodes CASSTGTANTGELFF.